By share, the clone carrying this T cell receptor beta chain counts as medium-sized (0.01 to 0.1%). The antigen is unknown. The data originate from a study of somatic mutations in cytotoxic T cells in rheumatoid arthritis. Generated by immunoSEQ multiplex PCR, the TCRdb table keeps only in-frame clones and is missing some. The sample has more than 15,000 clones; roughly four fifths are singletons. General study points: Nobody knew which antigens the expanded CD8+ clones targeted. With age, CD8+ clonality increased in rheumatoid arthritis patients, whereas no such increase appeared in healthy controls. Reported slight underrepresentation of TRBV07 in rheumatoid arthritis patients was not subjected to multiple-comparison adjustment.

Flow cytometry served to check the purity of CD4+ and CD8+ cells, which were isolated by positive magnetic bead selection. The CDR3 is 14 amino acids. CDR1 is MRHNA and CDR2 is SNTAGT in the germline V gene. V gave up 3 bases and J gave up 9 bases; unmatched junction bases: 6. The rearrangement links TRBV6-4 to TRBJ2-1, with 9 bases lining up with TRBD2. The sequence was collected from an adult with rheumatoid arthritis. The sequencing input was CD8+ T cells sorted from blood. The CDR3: CASSEREGRGEQFF. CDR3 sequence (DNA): TGTGCCAGCAGTGAGCGGGAGGGCCGGGGTGAGCAGTTCTTC.